Below are 31 T cell receptor beta chains sequenced from a single sample in a study of response to subunit inactivated influenza vaccine. TCRdb ran MiXCR on the RT-PCR reads and lists one entry per CDR3 protein. The sample lists some 200,000 distinct CDR3 sequences; approximately 12% were seen once. These sequences were also reported in another study, on T cells expressing NK-cell markers. That report adds: 5'RACE template switching built TCR beta cDNA with unique molecular identifiers.

Here the sequenced sample was CD8+ T cells sorted from PBMCs, taken 11 to 12 days after vaccination. These receptors all come from a man aged 50 to 59 who received an inactivated influenza vaccine.

This clonotype was counted between two and nine times. The gene calls are TRBV3-1 and TRBJ2-1; D is uncertain. The germline V gene has CDR1 LGHDT and CDR2 YNNKEL (reference sequence). The CDR3 is 15 amino acids. The V end was cut by 0 bases, the J end by 3 bases, with 9 bases between. CDR3 loop: CASSQDVGNYNEQFF. CDR3 sequence (DNA): TGTGCCAGCAGCCAAGATGTTGGCAACTACAATGAGCAGTTCTTC.

The chain uses TRBV19 and TRBJ2-1, with D maybe TRBD2 (5 bases). Per the germline V gene, CDR1 is LNHDA and CDR2 is SQIVND (reference sequence). Trimming removed 0 bases at V and 0 bases at J, with 12 bases between. The CDR3 loop spans 17 amino acids. The chain's CDR3 is CASSIDWFGSSYNEQFF. The CDR3 DNA is TGTGCCAGTAGTATAGATTGGTTTGGGAGCTCCTACAATGAGCAGTTCTTC.

There are a few counts of this clonotype. The rearrangement uses TRBV19 and TRBJ2-3; 8 nucleotides line up with TRBD2. CDR1 LNHDA and CDR2 SQIVND come from the germline V gene (reference sequence). CDR3 length: 16 residues. The junction had 11 bases not matched to a gene; V was cut back by 4 bases and J by 5 bases. DNA of the CDR3: TGTGCCAGTAGTACCGGGACTAGTAAAACCCTAGATACGCAGTATTTT. Encoded protein: CASSTGTSKTLDTQYF.

This clonotype was seen only a few times. The chain is built from TRBV28 and TRBJ2-7; the D gene could be TRBD1 or TRBD2 (5 bases each). The V gene lost 3 bases and the J gene lost 0 bases, with 9 bases spanning the gap. Germline CDR1 and CDR2: MDHEN and SYDVKM. The CDR3 extends over 14 amino acids. The CDR3 sequence: CASSFQGDSYEQYF. CDR3 DNA sequence: TGTGCCAGCAGTTTCCAGGGAGACTCCTACGAGCAGTACTTC.

The chain couples TRBV14 to TRBJ2-1, with TRBD2 as a possible D gene (6 bases). The CDR3 is 15 residues long. With 0 bases removed from V and 4 bases from J, the gap between germline ends came to 10 bases. CDR1 and CDR2 from the germline V gene are SGHDN and FVKESK. CDR3 DNA: TGTGCCAGCAGCCAAGAGGCGGGATTTTACAATGAGCAGTTCTTC. Translating gives CASSQEAGFYNEQFF. The full variable domain, its missing parts supplied by reference TRBV14 and TRBJ2-1, is EAGVTQFPSHSVIEKGQTVTLRCDPISGHDNLYWYRRVMGKEIKFLLHFVKESKQDESGMPNNRFLAERTGGTYSTLKVQPAELEDSGVYFCASSQEAGFYNEQFFGPGTRLTVL.

A few counts support this clonotype. This sequence joins TRBV4-1 and TRBJ2-1; D is possibly TRBD2 (6 bases). Trimming pared 5 bases from V and 7 bases from J, leaving 9 bases between. There are 12 residues in the CDR3. Germline V gene data show CDR1 as MGHRA and CDR2 as YSYEKL. This CDR3 reads CASSGLSNEQFF. The CDR3 coding sequence is TGCGCCAGCAGCGGACTATCGAATGAGCAGTTCTTC.

The chain carries TRBV12-2 and TRBJ1-6; the tabulated D call, TRBD1, remains unverified against the DNA. TRBV12-2 is a documented pseudogene. This CDR3 spans 18 amino acids. The CDR3 DNA reads as TGTGCAAGTCGCTTACAAGGAGGGGGACCCGAGGTCAATTCACCCCTCCACTTT. This sequence encodes CASRLQGGGPEVNSPLHF.

This chain links TRBV19 with TRBJ2-1; D tentatively fits TRBD1 or TRBD2 (5 bases each). The germline V and J ends were trimmed by 7 bases and 9 bases, with 19 bases remaining between them. Germline CDR1 LNHDA, CDR2 SQIVND (reference sequence). This CDR3 has 14 residues. The CDR3 coding sequence is TGTGCCAGTAACCACCGGGACGGAGAACTTGAGCAGTTCTTC. This gives the protein CASNHRDGELEQFF.

V and J are TRBV27 and TRBJ2-7, with TRBD2 matching over 7 bases. This CDR3 is 13 amino acids long. Germline V lookup: CDR1 MNHEY, CDR2 SMNVEV (reference sequence). After removal of 6 bases from V and 4 bases from J, the junction contained 6 bases not matched to a gene. Here the CDR3 reads CASRGRVGYEQYF. CDR3 coding DNA: TGTGCCAGCAGAGGGAGGGTGGGTTACGAGCAGTACTTC.

The gene calls are TRBV25-1 and TRBJ2-7; D unresolved. Germline V gene lookup returns CDR1 MGHDK and CDR2 SYGVNS. This CDR3 contains 12 residues. Trimming cost V 2 bases and J 0 bases, with 2 bases left between them. CDR3 loop: CASSEGSYEQYF. DNA of the CDR3: TGTGCCAGCAGTGAAGGCTCCTACGAGCAGTACTTC.

This clonotype was seen a few times. The CDR3 DNA sequence: TGCGCCAGCAGCCACCGGGACAGCGCCTACGAGCAGTACTTC. This encodes CASSHRDSAYEQYF. The chain carries TRBV4-1 and TRBJ2-7; 7 nucleotides match TRBD1. Germline loops: CDR1 MGHRA, CDR2 YSYEKL. J was trimmed by 2 bases and V by 3 bases; bases with no gene match: 4. This CDR3 is built from 14 residues.

This chain joins TRBV4-1 and TRBJ2-2; D is perhaps TRBD2 (5 bases). Germline-derived CDR1 and CDR2 are MGHRA and YSYEKL. CDR3 length: 13 residues. V dropped 3 bases and J dropped 8 bases, with 10 bases sitting between them. The chain's CDR3 is CASSHRRGGELFF. The DNA for the CDR3 is TGCGCCAGCAGCCACCGCCGGGGTGGGGAGCTGTTTTTT.

This clonotype has at least ten counts. The V and J genes are TRBV28 and TRBJ2-1, with 8 bases matching TRBD2. CDR3 length: 14 residues. Looked up from germline, CDR1 is MDHEN and CDR2 is SYDVKM. With 3 bases clipped from V and 8 bases from J, the junction kept 6 bases outside the gene matches. CDR3 nucleotides: TGTGCCAGCAGTTTGCAAGGGACTAGGGATGAGCAGTTCTTC. Its protein is CASSLQGTRDEQFF.

This clonotype has a handful of counts. The J gene is TRBJ2-7, the V gene TRBV5-1, with 9 nucleotides matching TRBD1. This CDR3 region has 14 residues. V gave up 0 bases and J gave up 6 bases; unmatched junction bases: 4. Germline V gene sequence: CDR1 SGHRS, CDR2 YFSETQ. The CDR3 DNA sequence: TGCGCCAGCAGCTTGGTGGGACAGGGCTCCGAGCAGTACTTC. Translating it yields CASSLVGQGSEQYF.

This clonotype was seen at least ten times. The V and J genes are TRBV12-3 or TRBV12-4 and TRBJ2-2, with D possibly being TRBD1 (6 bases). Trimming cost V 3 bases and J 5 bases, with 10 bases left between them. This CDR3 has 14 amino acids. The CDR3, as DNA: TGTGCCAGCAGTTTTCAGGGGCCTACCGGGGAGCTGTTTTTT. Protein: CASSFQGPTGELFF.

This clonotype was recorded at least ten times. V and J are TRBV3-1 and TRBJ2-7; 9 positions agree with TRBD2. Looked up from germline, CDR1 is LGHDT and CDR2 is YNNKEL (reference sequence). There are 15 residues in the CDR3. With 4 bases clipped from V and 2 bases from J, the junction kept 6 bases outside the gene matches. The CDR3 sequence is CASSPLGGRAYEQYF. The CDR3 DNA is TGTGCCAGCAGCCCGCTAGGCGGGAGGGCCTACGAGCAGTACTTC.

Here the CDR3 reads CASPGQADTGELFF. The CDR3 DNA sequence: TGTGCCAGTCCGGGACAGGCGGACACCGGGGAGCTGTTTTTT. V and J are TRBV7-9 and TRBJ2-2; 8 nucleotides line up with TRBD1. Per the germline V gene, CDR1 is SEHNR and CDR2 is FQNEAQ (reference sequence). CDR3 length: 14 amino acids. J lost 3 bases, V lost 9 bases, and 6 bases had no gene match.

A few counts support this clonotype. The chain links TRBV30 to TRBJ1-1; D remains ambiguous. Germline V lookup: CDR1 GTSNPN, CDR2 SVGIG (reference sequence). V shed 2 bases and J shed 1 base, with 8 bases lying between them. CDR3 length: 13 residues. This chain's CDR3 is CAWSYSPNTEAFF. CDR3 in DNA: TGTGCCTGGAGTTACAGCCCGAACACTGAAGCTTTCTTT.

This rearrangement joins TRBV7-8 to TRBJ2-2, with D possibly TRBD1 on 7 matching bases. Germline-derived CDR1 and CDR2 are SGHVS and FQNEAQ. Trimming took 4 bases from V and 5 from J, leaving 11 bases between them. This CDR3 comprises 14 residues. CDR3 bases: TGTGCCAGCAGCTCCAGGGGGGAAACCGGGGAGCTGTTTTTT. Its protein product is CASSSRGETGELFF.

This clonotype was seen many times. V usage is TRBV19 and J usage is TRBJ2-1; the match to TRBD2 covers 7 bases. The V gene's germline CDR1 is LNHDA and CDR2 SQIVND (reference sequence). The CDR3 has 12 amino acids. Trimming removed 3 bases from V and 9 bases from J; junction bases left unmatched: 2. CDR3 coding DNA: TGTGCCAGTAGTATGGGAGGGATTGAGCAGTTCTTC. Translation gives CASSMGGIEQFF.

A few counts support this clonotype. The chain recombines TRBV4-3 with TRBJ1-1; no clear D gene. Germline V lookup: CDR1 LGHNA, CDR2 YSLEER. This CDR3 region has 17 residues. The V end lost 0 bases, the J end lost 1 base, and 15 bases lay between the germline ends. Here the CDR3 reads CASSQDYIDGPNTEAFF. The CDR3 nucleotides are TGCGCCAGCAGCCAAGATTATATCGACGGTCCGAACACTGAAGCTTTCTTT.

This clonotype has just a few counts. This chain uses TRBV7-9 with TRBJ2-1, with D perhaps matching TRBD2 (6 bases). The CDR3 sequence is 13 residues long. Germline CDR1 SEHNR, CDR2 FQNEAQ (reference sequence). V shed 5 bases and J shed 7 bases, with 12 bases lying between them. CDR3 DNA sequence: TGTGCCAGCAGCCCCCGACTAGGTAATGAGCAGTTCTTC. Translating it yields CASSPRLGNEQFF.

This clonotype has at least ten counts. This chain links TRBV12-3 or TRBV12-4 with TRBJ2-1; D gene unclear. The V and J ends lost 5 bases and 0 bases respectively, with 11 bases between them. The CDR3 spans 15 residues. CDR3 DNA sequence: TGTGCCAGCAGTACCCCGGCCACCTCCTACAATGAGCAGTTCTTC. Encoded protein: CASSTPATSYNEQFF.

The chain combines TRBV15 with TRBJ2-4, with a weak D call TRBD1 (5 bases). The CDR3 sequence is 15 residues long. Germline CDR1 reads LNHNV; CDR2 reads YYDKDF (reference sequence). Trimming pared 1 base from V and 0 bases from J, leaving 7 bases between. CDR3 region: CATSRGREAKNIQYF. The CDR3 DNA reads as TGTGCCACCAGCAGAGGCAGGGAAGCCAAAAACATTCAGTACTTC.

Only a few counts were recorded for this clonotype. J is TRBJ2-7 and V is TRBV7-9, with D perhaps matching TRBD1 (5 bases). Germline V gene lookup returns CDR1 SEHNR and CDR2 FQNEAQ (reference sequence). The V and J ends lost 1 base and 4 bases respectively, with 17 bases between them. This CDR3 has 16 amino acids. DNA for the CDR3: TGTGCCAGCAGCTTAGTTGTCAGGACACCCTTGTACGAGCAGTACTTC. Translation gives CASSLVVRTPLYEQYF. The full variable domain, with the rest looked up from reference TRBV7-9 and TRBJ2-7, is DTGVSQNPRHKITKRGQNVTFRCDPISEHNRLYWYRQTLGQGPEFLTYFQNEAQLEKSRLLSDRFSAERPKGSFSTLEIQRTEQGDSAMYLCASSLVVRTPLYEQYFGPGTRLTVT.

This clonotype was counted a few times. The chain couples TRBV4-3 to TRBJ2-2; TRBD1 agrees at 7 bases. Trimming took 3 bases from V and 3 from J; bases not matched to a gene: 7. CDR1 LGHNA and CDR2 YSLEER come from the germline V gene. This CDR3 spans 16 amino acids. The CDR3 DNA is TGCGCCAGCAGCCAGATTTCAGGGGGTGACACCGGGGAGCTGTTTTTT. Amino acids: CASSQISGGDTGELFF.

The CDR3 sequence is CASSEEQLYGYTF. In DNA form, the CDR3 reads TGTGCCAGCAGTGAAGAACAGCTCTATGGCTACACCTTC. The V gene is TRBV6-1, the J gene TRBJ1-2; D unresolved. The CDR3 is 13 amino acids. CDR1 and CDR2 (germline): MNHNS, SASEGT. The V and J ends lost 1 base and 4 bases respectively, with 7 bases between them.

The chain carries TRBV5-1 and TRBJ2-1; the match to TRBD2 covers 7 bases. The CDR3 covers 18 residues. V dropped 4 bases and J dropped 2; count of bases not matched to a gene: 15. Germline-derived CDR1 and CDR2 are SGHRS and YFSETQ. In nucleotides, the CDR3 is TGCGCCAGCAGCGGGAGGGTAGCGGTGGTGGGCCCCTACAATGAGCAGTTCTTC. This gives the protein CASSGRVAVVGPYNEQFF.

This clonotype has more than one count but fewer than ten. The rearrangement joins TRBV5-6 to TRBJ2-2; unclear D gene. CDR1 is SGHDT, CDR2 YYEEEE, per germline. V gave up 2 bases and J gave up 5 bases, with 7 bases separating them. The CDR3 is 13 residues long. The DNA for the CDR3 is TGTGCCAGCAGCTTTGGGTGGACCGGGGAGCTGTTTTTT. It is translated as CASSFGWTGELFF.

The sample holds many counts of this clonotype. The V call is TRBV15, the J call TRBJ2-7; D possibly corresponds to TRBD1 (6 bases). Per the germline V gene, CDR1 is LNHNV and CDR2 is YYDKDF (reference sequence). V was cut by 7 bases and J by 0 bases, with 10 bases left in between. CDR3 size: 13 residues. The CDR3: CATTKTGSYEQYF. The CDR3, as DNA: TGTGCCACCACCAAGACAGGCTCCTACGAGCAGTACTTC.

The chain has TRBV6-5 and TRBJ1-4, with TRBD1 matching over 12 bases. The CDR3 is 15 residues long. Germline loops: CDR1 MNHEY, CDR2 SVGAGI. After removal of 4 bases from V and 8 bases from J, the junction contained 5 bases not matched to a gene. The CDR3: CASSSGTGGREKLFF. The CDR3 DNA reads as TGTGCCAGCAGTTCCGGGACAGGGGGCCGAGAAAAACTGTTTTTT.